The next 18 T cell receptor beta chains were all read from a single sample in a study of Ad26.COV2.S vaccination and SARS-CoV-2 variants. Only in-frame clones appear in the TCRdb table, and some are missing; sequencing was by immunoSEQ multiplex PCR. The sample lists under 550,000 clones, about nine tenths occurring once. Treatment reported: around 19 received Ad26.COV2.S at low or high dose, single or two shots; 5 received placebo; per-sample allocation not given. Sampling was done on day 63 after the first vaccine or placebo injection. The sample in question was peripheral blood, obtained in a trial of Ad26.COV2.S vaccine versus placebo. These receptor sequences come from a person between 18 and 65 years old who received the Ad26.COV2.S COVID-19 vaccine or a placebo.

The rearrangement joins TRBV19 to TRBJ1-6; D unclear. V was cut by 8 bases and J by 1 base, with 15 bases left in between. From germline, CDR1 is LNHDA and CDR2 SQIVND (reference sequence). This CDR3 spans 16 amino acids. In nucleotides, the CDR3 is TGTGCCAGTCTTGGGTTGCGTGGTTCCTATAATTCACCCCTCCACTTT. Translated: CASLGLRGSYNSPLHF.

The chain combines TRBV3-1 (or the pseudogene TRBV3-2) with TRBJ2-3; 10 bases map to TRBD2. V dropped 6 bases and J dropped 1; count of bases not matched to a gene: 1. Germline CDR1 reads LGHDT; CDR2 reads YNNKEL (reference sequence). CDR3 length: 14 amino acids. The CDR3: CASRGTSGTDTQYF. The CDR3 DNA reads TGTGCCAGCAGAGGGACTAGCGGCACAGATACGCAGTATTTT.

The CDR3 here is CASSKVTSGSYEQYF. The CDR3 coding sequence is TGTGCCAGCAGTAAAGTGACTAGCGGGAGCTACGAGCAGTACTTC. The chain links TRBV6-2 or TRBV6-3 to TRBJ2-7, with TRBD2 identical over 12 bases. Germline V gene sequence: CDR1 MNHEY, CDR2 SVGEGT. The length of the CDR3 is 15 residues. The V and J ends lost 5 bases and 3 bases, in that order; junction bases with no gene match: 5.

The chain combines TRBV4-3 with TRBJ1-4; no definite D call. Germline-derived CDR1 and CDR2 are LGHNA and YSLEER. Between the trimmed V and J ends, which lost 3 bases and 2 bases, there was a span of 13 bases. The CDR3 length is 16 residues. As DNA, the CDR3 is TGCGCCAGCAGCCACCGACGGGCCTGGACTAATGAAAAACTGTTTTTT. This translates into CASSHRRAWTNEKLFF.

The rearrangement joins TRBV30 to TRBJ1-1; D is perhaps TRBD1 (5 bases). Germline values: CDR1 GTSNPN, CDR2 SVGIG (reference sequence). V was clipped by 0 bases and J by 4 bases, with 15 bases between them. CDR3 length: 15 amino acids. For the CDR3, the DNA is TGTGCCTGGAGTGTAGCGGTATTTGGGGGCACTGAAGCTTTCTTT. Translating it yields CAWSVAVFGGTEAFF.

In its sample, this clone was seen a few times. This chain links TRBV7-8 with TRBJ1-1; D remains unclear. Per germline, CDR1 SGHVS and CDR2 FQNEAQ. The germline V and J ends were trimmed by 5 bases and 8 bases, with 12 bases remaining between them. This CDR3 has 12 residues. The CDR3 is CASSLRVAEAFF. The CDR3 DNA reads as TGTGCCAGCAGCCTACGGGTCGCAGAAGCTTTCTTT.

V usage is TRBV2 and J usage is TRBJ2-7; possibly TRBD1 for D (6 bases). Trimming cost V 3 bases and J 3 bases, with 9 bases left between them. This CDR3 spans 13 amino acids. Germline V gives CDR1 SNHLY, CDR2 FYNNEI. The DNA of the CDR3 is TGTGCCAGCAGTGATCACAGGGACTACGAGCAGTACTTC. Residues: CASSDHRDYEQYF.

The V call is TRBV5-1, the J call TRBJ2-5; D not certain. Trimming took 2 bases from V and 3 from J, leaving 8 bases between them. This CDR3 region has 13 residues. Germline values: CDR1 SGHRS, CDR2 YFSETQ. CDR3 sequence (DNA): TGCGCCAGCAGCTTCGGGCAGAAAGAGACCCAGTACTTC. This codes for CASSFGQKETQYF.

The table lists this clone with a count of one. The J gene is TRBJ1-5, the V gene TRBV2; no reliable D call. Germline CDR1 and CDR2: SNHLY and FYNNEI. The CDR3 is 15 residues long. Trimming removed 2 bases at V and 0 bases at J, with 8 bases between. The CDR3 DNA sequence: TGTGCCAGCAGTGAAAGGCCGAATAGCAATCAGCCCCAGCATTTT. Translation: CASSERPNSNQPQHF.

Only a few counts were recorded for this clone. J is TRBJ1-5 and V is TRBV19, with unresolved D. The CDR3 has 13 amino acids. Germline V gene lookup returns CDR1 LNHDA and CDR2 SQIVND (reference sequence). V was clipped by 5 bases and J by 7 bases, with 12 bases between them. CDR3 sequence reads: CASSWELYQPQHF. In nucleotides, the CDR3 is TGTGCCAGTAGTTGGGAGCTATACCAGCCCCAGCATTTT.

The V gene is TRBV6-6, the J gene TRBJ1-2; D gene unclear. Germline CDR1 reads MNHNY; CDR2 reads SVGAGI (reference sequence). V was pared by 3 bases and J by 1 base, with 9 bases between. This CDR3 region has 14 residues. CDR3 residues: CASSYEILNYGYTF. CDR3 nucleotide sequence: TGTGCCAGCAGTTATGAAATACTTAACTATGGCTACACCTTC.

The rearrangement uses TRBV4-2 and TRBJ1-2; a weak D match, TRBD1 (5 bases). Germline assignment: CDR1 LGHNA and CDR2 YNFKEQ. The length of the CDR3 is 15 residues. V lost 3 bases, J lost 2 bases, and 13 bases lay in between. Written as DNA, the CDR3 is TGTGCCAGCAGCCAGACCACCCACAGGAACTATGGCTACACCTTC. Translation gives CASSQTTHRNYGYTF.

The chain combines TRBV6-5 with TRBJ1-2, with TRBD1 matching 9 bases. V shed 4 bases and J 6 bases; nucleotides not matched to a gene: 9. The CDR3 has 15 residues. Germline CDR1 reads MNHEY; CDR2 reads SVGAGI. CDR3 amino acids: CASSSTYRGRDGYTF. CDR3 nucleotide sequence: TGTGCCAGCAGTTCAACGTACAGGGGGCGGGATGGCTACACCTTC.

The chain links TRBV2 to TRBJ1-1; D might be TRBD1 (5 bases). CDR1 is SNHLY and CDR2 is FYNNEI in the germline V gene. V shed 8 bases and J shed 6 bases, with 19 bases lying between them. This CDR3 is 14 amino acids long. The chain's CDR3 is CASSRRDSSSEAFF. In DNA form, the CDR3 reads TGTGCCAGCTCGCGCCGGGACTCTTCGTCTGAAGCTTTCTTT.

The gene calls are TRBV5-4 and TRBJ1-5, with D possibly matching TRBD1 (5 bases). The length of the CDR3 is 14 residues. With 4 bases removed from V and 2 bases from J, the gap between germline ends came to 10 bases. CDR1 and CDR2 (germline): SGHNT, YYREEE (reference sequence). Here the CDR3 reads CASSTGGGNQPQHF. In DNA, the CDR3 is TGTGCCAGCAGCACAGGTGGGGGCAATCAGCCCCAGCATTTT.

The rearrangement joins TRBV5-6 to TRBJ1-2, with D perhaps TRBD1 (5 bases). The V end was cut by 0 bases, the J end by 5 bases, with 14 bases between. Germline V gene lookup returns CDR1 SGHDT and CDR2 YYEEEE. The CDR3 runs to 15 residues. CDR3 coding DNA: TGTGCCAGCAGCTTGGATACCCCGGGGGAATATGGCTACACCTTC. Its protein product is CASSLDTPGEYGYTF.

The chain joins TRBV30 to TRBJ2-2, with 12 bases identical to TRBD2. After removal of 4 bases from V and 6 bases from J, the junction contained 6 bases not matched to a gene. Germline CDR1 and CDR2: GTSNPN and SVGIG (reference sequence). The CDR3 runs 15 residues. DNA of the CDR3: TGTGCCTGGAACCTAGCGGGAGGGCCTTCCGGGGAGCTGTTTTTT. It is translated as CAWNLAGGPSGELFF.

V is TRBV9 and J is TRBJ2-5; no clear D. The CDR3 length is 14 residues. V lost 0 bases and J 1 base, leaving 7 bases between the germline ends. The germline V gene encodes CDR1 SGDLS and CDR2 YYNGEE. For the CDR3, the DNA is TGTGCCAGCAGCGTAGGGGGTCCCCAAGAGACCCAGTACTTC. Translating gives CASSVGGPQETQYF.